This TCR beta chain was observed in a study of T cell responses to AZD1222 COVID-19 vaccine. This clone was observed a handful of times. Its antigen is as yet unknown. V lost 4 bases to trimming and J lost 4 bases, with 22 bases between them. CDR1 and CDR2 from the germline V gene are MGHRA and YSYEKL. The length of the CDR3 is 17 residues. Study-wide points: Clonal diversity may have been underestimated in mostly white British donors. The number of AZD1222 recipients seropositive at baseline was only 6 or 7.

Profiled with immunoSEQ multiplex PCR; TCRdb holds only in-frame clones, not every one. The sample records under 140,000 clones, around 90% being singletons. Sequenced material: peripheral blood, taken on day 0 of AZD1222 vaccination. The TCR sequence derives from an adult in good health. V is TRBV4-1 and J is TRBJ1-1, with D hard to call. CDR3 loop: CASSLLSGGRVGTEAFF. CDR3 DNA: TGCGCCAGCAGCCTTCTCTCGGGAGGTAGGGTTGGCACTGAAGCTTTCTTT.